This T cell receptor (beta chain) emerged from a study of blood T cell repertoires in COVID-19. Study overall: Both acute and convalescent COVID-19 samples were obtained from the United States, Italy and Spain. PBMCs, B-cell-depleted T cells, or T cells provided the cDNA or gDNA that made up the material.

In the original processing: How many nucleated cells were present was estimated from reference gene primer amplification. Generated by immunoSEQ multiplex PCR, the TCRdb table keeps only in-frame clones and is missing some. V and J calls plus clone size are reproduced from that table; the DNA served to infer D and trimming. The data hold fewer than 350,000 clones, with more than 80% observed a single time. Enrolled during active infection, Seattle patients were then followed longitudinally. The sequencing input was peripheral blood. The receptor comes from a woman under 40 with COVID-19, enrolled during active disease.

Here the CDR3 DNA reads TGTGCCAGCAGTTCCGGGACAGGGGGGAACACTGAAGCTTTCTTT. Translating gives CASSSGTGGNTEAFF. The chain links TRBV6-4 to TRBJ1-1; 11 nucleotides agree with TRBD1. J gave up 1 base and V 5 bases, and 3 bases lay outside the gene matches. This CDR3 region has 15 residues. Per germline, CDR1 MRHNA and CDR2 SNTAGT.